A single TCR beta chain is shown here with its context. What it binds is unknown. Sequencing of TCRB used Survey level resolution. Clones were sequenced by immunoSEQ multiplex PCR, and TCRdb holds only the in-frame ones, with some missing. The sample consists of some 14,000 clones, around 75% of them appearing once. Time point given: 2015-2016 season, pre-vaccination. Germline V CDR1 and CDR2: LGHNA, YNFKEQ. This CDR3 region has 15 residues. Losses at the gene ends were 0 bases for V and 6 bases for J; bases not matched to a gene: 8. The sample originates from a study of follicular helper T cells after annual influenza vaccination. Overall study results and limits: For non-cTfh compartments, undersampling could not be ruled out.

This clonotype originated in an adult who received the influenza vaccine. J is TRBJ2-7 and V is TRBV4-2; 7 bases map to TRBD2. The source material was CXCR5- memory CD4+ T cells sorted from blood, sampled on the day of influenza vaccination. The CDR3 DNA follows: TGTGCCAGCAGCCAAGATCCTAGCGGCTTACGCGAGCAGTACTTC. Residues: CASSQDPSGLREQYF.